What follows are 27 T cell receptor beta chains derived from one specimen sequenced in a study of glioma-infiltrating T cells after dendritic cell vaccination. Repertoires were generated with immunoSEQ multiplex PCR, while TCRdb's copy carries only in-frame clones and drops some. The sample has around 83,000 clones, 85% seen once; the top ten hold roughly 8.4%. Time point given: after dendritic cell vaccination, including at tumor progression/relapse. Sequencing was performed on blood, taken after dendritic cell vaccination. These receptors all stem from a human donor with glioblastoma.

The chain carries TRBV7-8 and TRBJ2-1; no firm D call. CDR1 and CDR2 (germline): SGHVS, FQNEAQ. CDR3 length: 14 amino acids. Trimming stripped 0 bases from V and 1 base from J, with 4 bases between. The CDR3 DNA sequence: TGTGCCAGCAGCTTAGCAGAGTCCTACAATGAGCAGTTCTTC. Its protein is CASSLAESYNEQFF.

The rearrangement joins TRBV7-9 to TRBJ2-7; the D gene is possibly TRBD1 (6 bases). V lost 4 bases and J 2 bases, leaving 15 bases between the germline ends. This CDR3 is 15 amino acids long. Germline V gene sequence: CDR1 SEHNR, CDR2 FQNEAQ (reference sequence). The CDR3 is CASSSSGDKAYEQYF. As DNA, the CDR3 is TGTGCCAGCAGCTCTAGTGGGGACAAAGCCTACGAGCAGTACTTC. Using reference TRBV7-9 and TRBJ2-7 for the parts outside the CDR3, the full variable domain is DTGVSQNPRHKITKRGQNVTFRCDPISEHNRLYWYRQTLGQGPEFLTYFQNEAQLEKSRLLSDRFSAERPKGSFSTLEIQRTEQGDSAMYLCASSSSGDKAYEQYFGPGTRLTVT.

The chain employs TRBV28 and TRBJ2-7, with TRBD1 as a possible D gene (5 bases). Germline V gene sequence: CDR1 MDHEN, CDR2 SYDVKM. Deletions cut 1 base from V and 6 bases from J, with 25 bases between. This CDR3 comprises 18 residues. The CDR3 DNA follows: TGTGCCAGCAGTTTATTTTTTATAGGGGCAGGGAATTATGGCGAGCAGTACTTC. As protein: CASSLFFIGAGNYGEQYF.

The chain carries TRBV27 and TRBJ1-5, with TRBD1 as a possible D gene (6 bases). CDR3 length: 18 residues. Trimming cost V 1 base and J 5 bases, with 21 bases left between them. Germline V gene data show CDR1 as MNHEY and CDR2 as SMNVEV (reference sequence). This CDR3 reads CASSLLLPGGAHDQPQHF. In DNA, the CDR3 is TGTGCCAGCAGTTTATTACTCCCTGGGGGGGCGCATGATCAGCCCCAGCATTTT.

CDR3 region: CASSLGVHFVETQYF. CDR3 DNA: TGTGCCAGCAGCTTAGGAGTTCATTTTGTAGAGACCCAGTACTTC. The chain employs TRBV7-9 and TRBJ2-5; D remains ambiguous. Looked up from germline, CDR1 is SEHNR and CDR2 is FQNEAQ (reference sequence). The CDR3 is 15 residues long. Trimming left V 1 base short and J 4 bases short, with 13 bases between.

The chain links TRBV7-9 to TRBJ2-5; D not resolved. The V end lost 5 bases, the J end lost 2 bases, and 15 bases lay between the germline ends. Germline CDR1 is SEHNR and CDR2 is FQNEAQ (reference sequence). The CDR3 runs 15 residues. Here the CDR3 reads CASSPMASLQETQYF. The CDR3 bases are TGTGCCAGCAGCCCCATGGCATCCTTACAAGAGACCCAGTACTTC.

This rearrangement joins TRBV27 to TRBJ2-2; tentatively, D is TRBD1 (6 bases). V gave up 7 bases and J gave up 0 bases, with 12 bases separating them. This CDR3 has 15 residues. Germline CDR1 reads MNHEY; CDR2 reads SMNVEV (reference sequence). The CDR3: CASTLDRTNTGELFF. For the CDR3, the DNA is TGTGCCAGCACCCTCGACAGGACGAACACCGGGGAGCTGTTTTTT.

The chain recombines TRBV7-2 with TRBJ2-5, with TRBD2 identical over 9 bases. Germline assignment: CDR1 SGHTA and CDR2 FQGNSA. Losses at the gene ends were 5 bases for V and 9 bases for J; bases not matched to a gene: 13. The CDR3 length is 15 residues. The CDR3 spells CASSNLAGSGAAQYF. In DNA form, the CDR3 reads TGTGCCAGCAGCAACCTAGCGGGGTCCGGCGCGGCCCAGTACTTC.

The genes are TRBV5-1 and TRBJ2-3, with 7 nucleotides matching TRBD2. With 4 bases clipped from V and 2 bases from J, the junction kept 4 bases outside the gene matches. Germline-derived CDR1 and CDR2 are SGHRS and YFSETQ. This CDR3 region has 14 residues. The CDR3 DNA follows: TGCGCCAGCAGCCCGGGACTAATCACAGATACGCAGTATTTT. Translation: CASSPGLITDTQYF.

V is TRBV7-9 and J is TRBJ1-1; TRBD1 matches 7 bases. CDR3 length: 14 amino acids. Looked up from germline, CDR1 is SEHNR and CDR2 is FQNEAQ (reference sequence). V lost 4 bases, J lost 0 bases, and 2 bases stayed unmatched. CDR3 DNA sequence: TGTGCCAGCAGCTCTACAGGGGTGAACACTGAAGCTTTCTTT. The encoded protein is CASSSTGVNTEAFF.

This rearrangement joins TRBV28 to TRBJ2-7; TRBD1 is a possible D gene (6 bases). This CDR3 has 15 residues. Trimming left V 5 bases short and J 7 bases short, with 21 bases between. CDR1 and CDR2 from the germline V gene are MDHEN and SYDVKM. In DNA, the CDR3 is TGTGCCAGCAGTCACGAAACAGGGAGTCCCGGGGAGCAGTACTTC. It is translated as CASSHETGSPGEQYF.

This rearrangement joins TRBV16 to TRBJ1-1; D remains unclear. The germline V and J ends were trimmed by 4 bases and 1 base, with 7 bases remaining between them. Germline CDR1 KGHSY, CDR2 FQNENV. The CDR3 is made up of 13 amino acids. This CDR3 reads CASSLTRNTEAFF. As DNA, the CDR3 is TGTGCCAGCAGCCTCACAAGGAACACTGAAGCTTTCTTT. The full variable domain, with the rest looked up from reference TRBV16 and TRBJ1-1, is GEEVAQTPKHLVRGEGQKAKLYCAPIKGHSYVFWYQQVLKNEFKFLISFQNENVFDETGMPKERFSAKCLPNSPCSLEIQATKLEDSAVYFCASSLTRNTEAFFGQGTRLTVV.

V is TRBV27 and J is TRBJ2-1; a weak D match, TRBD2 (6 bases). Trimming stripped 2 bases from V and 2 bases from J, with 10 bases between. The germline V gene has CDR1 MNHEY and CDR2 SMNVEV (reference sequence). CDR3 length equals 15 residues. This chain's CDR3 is CASSLTAGTYNEQFF. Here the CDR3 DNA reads TGTGCCAGCAGTTTAACTGCGGGGACCTACAATGAGCAGTTCTTC.

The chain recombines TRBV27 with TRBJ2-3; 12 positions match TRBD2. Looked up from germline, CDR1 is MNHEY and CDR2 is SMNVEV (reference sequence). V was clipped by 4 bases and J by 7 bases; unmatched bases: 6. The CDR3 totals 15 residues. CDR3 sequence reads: CASSSTSGSRYTQYF. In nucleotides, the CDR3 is TGTGCCAGCAGTTCGACTAGCGGGAGTAGATATACGCAGTATTTT.

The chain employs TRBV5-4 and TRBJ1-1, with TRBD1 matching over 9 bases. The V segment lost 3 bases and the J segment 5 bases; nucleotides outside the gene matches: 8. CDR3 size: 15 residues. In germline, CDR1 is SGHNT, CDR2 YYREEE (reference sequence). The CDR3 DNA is TGTGCCAGCAGCTCGATGGGACAGGGACGGACTGAAGCTTTCTTT. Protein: CASSSMGQGRTEAFF.

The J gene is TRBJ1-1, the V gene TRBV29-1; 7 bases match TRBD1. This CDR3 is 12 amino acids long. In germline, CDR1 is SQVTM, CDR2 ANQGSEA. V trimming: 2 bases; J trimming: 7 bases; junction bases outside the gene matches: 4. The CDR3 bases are TGCAGCGTTGAAACAGGGGATTTTGAAGCTTTCTTT. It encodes CSVETGDFEAFF.

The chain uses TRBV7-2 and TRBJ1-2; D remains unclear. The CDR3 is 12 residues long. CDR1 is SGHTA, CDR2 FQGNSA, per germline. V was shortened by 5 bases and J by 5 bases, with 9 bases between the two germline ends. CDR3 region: CASSPTNYGYTF. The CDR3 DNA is TGTGCCAGCAGCCCCACAAATTATGGCTACACCTTC.

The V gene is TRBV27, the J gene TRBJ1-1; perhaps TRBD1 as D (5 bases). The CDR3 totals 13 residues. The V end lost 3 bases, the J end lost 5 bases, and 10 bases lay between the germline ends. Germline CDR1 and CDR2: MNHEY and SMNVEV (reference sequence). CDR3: CASSFWGGTEAFF. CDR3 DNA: TGTGCCAGCAGTTTTTGGGGCGGAACTGAAGCTTTCTTT.

CDR3 nucleotides: TGTGCCAGCCACTTAGGGGGAGGGTCAGATACGCAGTATTTT. Amino acids: CASHLGGGSDTQYF. The chain is built from TRBV28 and TRBJ2-3; D may be TRBD2 (7 bases). Trimming took off 8 bases at V and 4 bases at J, with 16 bases between the two ends. CDR1 and CDR2 (germline): MDHEN, SYDVKM. The CDR3 covers 14 residues. Full variable domain (remainder filled in from reference TRBV28 and TRBJ2-3): DVKVTQSSRYLVKRTGEKVFLECVQDMDHENMFWYRQDPGLGLRLIYFSYDVKMKEKGDIPEGYSVSREKKERFSLILESASTNQTSMYLCASHLGGGSDTQYFGPGTRLTVL.

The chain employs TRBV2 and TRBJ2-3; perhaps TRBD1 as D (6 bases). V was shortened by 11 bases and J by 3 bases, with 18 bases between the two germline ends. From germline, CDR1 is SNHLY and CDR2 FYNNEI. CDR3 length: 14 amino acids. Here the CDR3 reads CAGIRDTQTDTQYF. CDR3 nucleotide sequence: TGTGCCGGGATCCGGGACACACAGACAGATACGCAGTATTTT. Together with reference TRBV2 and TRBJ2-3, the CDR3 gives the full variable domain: EPEVTQTPSHQVTQMGQEVILRCVPISNHLYFYWYRQILGQKVEFLVSFYNNEISEKSEIFDDQFSVERPDGSNFTLKIRSTKLEDSAMYFCAGIRDTQTDTQYFGPGTRLTVL.

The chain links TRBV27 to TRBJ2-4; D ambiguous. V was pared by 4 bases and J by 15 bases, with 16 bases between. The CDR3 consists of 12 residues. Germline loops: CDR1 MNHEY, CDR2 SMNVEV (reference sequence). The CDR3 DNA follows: TGTGCCAGCAGTTCCCCAGCAGGTTACGGGTACTTC. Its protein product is CASSSPAGYGYF.

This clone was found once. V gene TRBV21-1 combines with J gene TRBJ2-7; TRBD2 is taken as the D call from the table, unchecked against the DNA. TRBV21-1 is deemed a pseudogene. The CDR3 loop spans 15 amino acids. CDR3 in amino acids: CASCGGQEGNYEQYF. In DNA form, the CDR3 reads TGTGCCAGCTGCGGAGGGCAGGAAGGTAACTACGAGCAGTACTTC.

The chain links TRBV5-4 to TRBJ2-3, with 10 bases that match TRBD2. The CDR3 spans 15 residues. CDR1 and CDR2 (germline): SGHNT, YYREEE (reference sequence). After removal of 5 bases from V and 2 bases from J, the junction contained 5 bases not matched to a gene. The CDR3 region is CASSSSGGVTDTQYF. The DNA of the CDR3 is TGTGCCAGCAGTTCTAGCGGGGGAGTCACAGATACGCAGTATTTT.

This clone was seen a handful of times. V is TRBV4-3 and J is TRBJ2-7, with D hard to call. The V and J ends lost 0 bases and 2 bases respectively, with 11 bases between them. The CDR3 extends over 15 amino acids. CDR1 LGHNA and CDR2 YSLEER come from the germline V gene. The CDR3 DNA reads TGCGCCAGCAGCCAAGATCGACAACCCGCCTACGAGCAGTACTTC. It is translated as CASSQDRQPAYEQYF.

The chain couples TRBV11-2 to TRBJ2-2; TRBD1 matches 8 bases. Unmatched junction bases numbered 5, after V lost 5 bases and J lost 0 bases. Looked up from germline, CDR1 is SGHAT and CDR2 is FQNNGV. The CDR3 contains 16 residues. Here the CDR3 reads CASSPWTGTNTGELFF. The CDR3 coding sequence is TGTGCCAGCAGCCCCTGGACAGGGACGAACACCGGGGAGCTGTTTTTT.

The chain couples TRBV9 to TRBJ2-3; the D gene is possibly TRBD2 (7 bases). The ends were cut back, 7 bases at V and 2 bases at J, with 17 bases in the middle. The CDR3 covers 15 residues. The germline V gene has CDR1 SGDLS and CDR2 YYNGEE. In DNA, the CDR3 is TGTGCCAGCGGTCGGGGGGCAGGGTACACAGATACGCAGTATTTT. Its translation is CASGRGAGYTDTQYF. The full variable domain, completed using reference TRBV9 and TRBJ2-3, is DSGVTQTPKHLITATGQRVTLRCSPRSGDLSVYWYQQSLDQGLQFLIQYYNGEERAKGNILERFSAQQFPDLHSELNLSSLELGDSALYFCASGRGAGYTDTQYFGPGTRLTVL.

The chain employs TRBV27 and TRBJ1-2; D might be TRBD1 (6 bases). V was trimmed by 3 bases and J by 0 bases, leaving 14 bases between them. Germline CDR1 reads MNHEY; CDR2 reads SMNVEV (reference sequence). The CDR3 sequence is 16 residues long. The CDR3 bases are TGTGCCAGCAGTTTCAGACAGGAAAACCCTAACTATGGCTACACCTTC. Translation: CASSFRQENPNYGYTF.